A single T cell receptor beta chain is shown here with its context. CDR3 length equals 13 residues. V gave up 5 bases and J gave up 1 base, with 6 bases separating them. CDR1 SEHNR and CDR2 FQNEAQ come from the germline V gene (reference sequence). The data stem from a study of blood T cell repertoires in COVID-19. Study members were between about 18 and 90 years old and lived in approximately 25 US regions. Participants had their cohort set by participant-reported clinical history. In Cohort 3, a recovered donor had either two negative PCRs, clearance, or symptom resolution. Per the authors' pipeline: Amplification from reference gene primers served as the basis for estimated nucleated cell counts. Profiled with immunoSEQ multiplex PCR; TCRdb holds only in-frame clones, not every one. V, J and clone size are those of that table, while D and trimming were read from the DNA. The data contain hundreds of thousands of clones, approximately 90% of them singletons.

The source of this sequence is a woman in her sixties or seventies who had recovered from COVID-19. Sequences were obtained from PBMCs or T cells enriched from blood (not recorded which). The V gene is TRBV7-9, the J gene TRBJ2-1, with unresolved D. The DNA of the CDR3 is TGTGCCAGCAGCCCCCCTTCCTACAATGAGCAGTTCTTC. It specifies CASSPPSYNEQFF.